The 8 T cell receptor beta chains given below trace back to one sample, sequenced in a study of T cells in Graves' hyperthyroidism and ophthalmopathy. Template material for amplifying TCR beta CDR3 regions consisted of RNA transcripts. In the first-round RT-PCR of the TCR CDR3, the HTBI primer set was used. TCRdb ran MiXCR on the multiplex PCR reads and lists one entry per CDR3 protein. The sample holds around 600,000 distinct CDR3 sequences; 13% to 15% are singletons and the top ten take roughly 7.7%. Source material: blood. The receptors stem from a woman under 30 with Graves' ophthalmopathy.

This clonotype occurred many times. The DNA of the CDR3 is TGTGCCAGCAGCGAAACTGGGCTATCCACAGATACGCAGTATTTT. It specifies CASSETGLSTDTQYF. The chain employs TRBV3-1 and TRBJ2-3; D not certain. The CDR3 length is 15 residues. The germline gives CDR1 LGHDT, CDR2 YNNKEL (reference sequence). Trimming pared 5 bases from V and 2 bases from J, leaving 14 bases between.

In this sample, this clonotype turned up many times. J is TRBJ1-5 and V is TRBV3-1; 7 positions agree with TRBD1. This CDR3 contains 15 residues. The germline V gene has CDR1 LGHDT and CDR2 YNNKEL (reference sequence). The trim removed 1 base at V and 7 bases at J, leaving 7 bases unmatched. CDR3 DNA: TGTGCCAGCAGCCAAGGAGGGACAGTTGGGCAGCCCCAGCATTTT. It specifies CASSQGGTVGQPQHF.

This clonotype occurred many times. The rearrangement links TRBV6-1 to TRBJ2-7; D could derive from TRBD1 or TRBD2 (5 bases each). The length of the CDR3 is 17 residues. V lost 3 bases, J lost 3 bases, and 21 bases lay in between. The germline gives CDR1 MNHNS, CDR2 SASEGT. CDR3 DNA: TGTGCCAGCAGTGAGGGAGCCGGGACCTGGAAAAACTACGAGCAGTACTTC. It codes for CASSEGAGTWKNYEQYF.

This clonotype was counted a few times. The genes are TRBV13 and TRBJ2-7, with 10 bases that match TRBD2. V gave up 7 bases and J gave up 5 bases; unmatched junction bases: 14. CDR3 length: 16 residues. Germline-derived CDR1 and CDR2 are PRHDT and FYEKMQ (reference sequence). DNA of the CDR3: TGTGCCAGCACCCTATGGGACAGCGGGAGGGCAAACGAGCAGTACTTC. Translated: CASTLWDSGRANEQYF.

The rearrangement links TRBV12-3 or TRBV12-4 to TRBJ2-1; 8 bases align to TRBD1. With V trimmed by 3 bases and J by 5 bases, 3 bases remained unmatched. The CDR3 spans 14 residues. In nucleotides, the CDR3 is TGTGCCAGCAGTTTGCACAGGGGGGACAATGAGCAGTTCTTC. Translation gives CASSLHRGDNEQFF.

This clonotype was seen a handful of times. The chain employs TRBV9 and TRBJ2-7, with D perhaps being TRBD1 or TRBD2 (5 bases each). Deletions cut 7 bases from V and 3 bases from J, with 17 bases between. The CDR3 extends over 14 amino acids. Germline-derived CDR1 and CDR2 are SGDLS and YYNGEE. CDR3 loop: CASGGAGPGYEQYF. The CDR3 DNA reads as TGTGCCAGCGGGGGTGCAGGCCCGGGCTACGAGCAGTACTTC.

This clonotype was seen at least ten times. The gene calls are TRBV5-1 and TRBJ2-2, with TRBD1 as a possible D gene (6 bases). The germline V and J ends were trimmed by 7 bases and 7 bases, with 17 bases remaining between them. CDR3 size: 14 residues. Germline assignment: CDR1 SGHRS and CDR2 YFSETQ. DNA of the CDR3: TGCGCCAGCGGACAGCTCTCAAGGGACGGGGAGCTGTTTTTT. It translates to CASGQLSRDGELFF.

This clonotype has a count of ten or more. Sequence at one end of the junction differs from germline and may be a read error. This sequence joins TRBV11-2 and TRBJ1-4; D is undetermined. This CDR3 region has 14 residues. Germline CDR1 is SGHAT and CDR2 is FQNNGV. In DNA, the CDR3 is TGTGCCAGCAGGTTAGGGCAGTCTAATGAAAAACTGTTTTTT. Protein: CASRLGQSNEKLFF.